This TCR beta chain derives from a study of metastatic and nonmetastatic thyroid tumors. Study background: For malignant and benign thyroid patients, tumor or nodule tissue and blood were the sources whose repertoires were compared.

This CDR3 has 15 amino acids. Germline assignment: CDR1 KGHDR and CDR2 SFDVKD. V was shortened by 3 bases and J by 4 bases, with 13 bases between the two germline ends. Per the authors' pipeline: Clinicopathological groups differed in CDR3, with these differences serving to build a distant-metastasis classifier for papillary thyroid cancer. Via MiXCR, TCRdb re-called the PCR reads. These V and J calls are TCRdb output, not the study's own analysis. There are fewer than 20,000 clones in the sample; less than 40% occur only once, and roughly 10% lies in the top ten. The study, taken as a whole, reports: In blood and tumor, TCR beta diversity was reportedly significantly higher in malignant thyroid tumors than in benign nodules.

Among the patients, none had received any treatment before thyroid surgery. Notes on this clone: Antigen specificity is unknown.

The source material was tumor tissue. The chain couples TRBV24-1 to TRBJ2-3; D might be TRBD2 (6 bases). The clonotype was recovered from a male donor with papillary thyroid cancer or a benign thyroid nodule (not recorded which). Some clones in this sample may be carry-over from other donors' samples. The CDR3 sequence is CATSDQEGSADTQYF. The CDR3 bases are TGTGCCACCAGTGATCAGGAGGGGTCGGCAGATACGCAGTATTTT.